This T cell receptor beta chain was recovered during a study of cytomegalovirus exposure and HLA in healthy donors. Whole-study context: Approximately 180 million T cells yielded roughly 120 million unique TCR beta sequences, as an earlier analysis found.

Each donor was nominally healthy when sampled (though unrecorded immune exposures were likely). The germline V gene encodes CDR1 MNHNS and CDR2 SASEGT. V trimming: 2 bases; J trimming: 6 bases; junction bases outside the gene matches: 9. The CDR3 is 15 amino acids. A note on this clone: The target antigen is unknown.

PCR involved 60 Vbeta and 13 Jbeta primers. Profiling relied on immunoSEQ multiplex PCR, and the TCRdb table lists in-frame clones only, not all of them. This table holds a few hundred thousand clones, roughly 80% found once. Whole-study results and caveats: Cytomegalovirus-associated status was assigned to more than 150 TCR beta chains. Presence/absence analyses assumed roughly uniform sequencing depth across donors, which may not hold.

What was sequenced was PBMCs. The receptor was derived from a girl aged 2-9 years in good health and CMV-seronegative. The chain carries TRBV6-1 and TRBJ2-5, with 7 bases lining up with TRBD2. CDR3 residues: CASSEPPWGGKTQYF. In DNA form, the CDR3 reads TGTGCCAGCAGTGAACCCCCGTGGGGGGGGAAGACCCAGTACTTC.